One and the same sample provided the 6 T cell receptor beta chains below, sequenced in a study of CD8 T cells in ankylosing spondylitis. TCRdb ran MiXCR on the 5' RACE reads and lists one entry per CDR3 protein. The sample lists some 130,000 distinct CDR3 sequences; approximately 7.4% were seen once. Sample: blood, either unsorted or a sorted T cell fraction (not recorded which). These receptors were collected from a female donor with ankylosing spondylitis or in good health (not recorded which).

Many counts were recorded for this clonotype. V is TRBV5-5 and J is TRBJ2-2, with D maybe TRBD2 (6 bases). Trimming shortened V by 5 bases and J by 3 bases, and 14 bases separated the two germline ends. CDR1 and CDR2 (germline): SGHKS, YYEKEE (reference sequence). The CDR3 totals 15 residues. CDR3 protein: CASSRTGTDTGELFF. CDR3 bases: TGTGCCAGCAGTCGCACCGGGACTGACACCGGGGAGCTGTTTTTT.

This clonotype came up many times. The chain joins TRBV5-1 to TRBJ2-3; D uncertain. The CDR3 extends over 12 amino acids. CDR1 is SGHRS, CDR2 YFSETQ, per germline. V was clipped by 0 bases and J by 4 bases, with 3 bases between them. DNA for the CDR3: TGCGCCAGCAGCTTGGAAGCAGATACGCAGTATTTT. Translated: CASSLEADTQYF. Drawing the rest from reference TRBV5-1 and TRBJ2-3, the complete variable domain is KAGVTQTPRYLIKTRGQQVTLSCSPISGHRSVSWYQQTPGQGLQFLFEYFSETQRNKGNFPGRFSGRQFSNSRSEMNVSTLELGDSALYLCASSLEADTQYFGPGTRLTVL.

Only a few counts were recorded for this clonotype. The chain has TRBV7-2 and TRBJ2-7; D unresolved. This CDR3 region has 14 residues. Germline assignment: CDR1 SGHTA and CDR2 FQGNSA. Between the trimmed V and J ends, which lost 0 bases and 3 bases, there was a span of 9 bases. The CDR3 nucleotides read TGTGCCAGCAGCTTAGCCCCGGAGTACTACGAGCAGTACTTC. This translates into CASSLAPEYYEQYF.

This clonotype was recorded at least ten times. This CDR3 reads CSATSDRAGGYTF. For the CDR3, the DNA is TGCAGTGCCACAAGCGACAGGGCAGGCGGCTACACCTTC. The rearrangement joins TRBV20-1 to TRBJ1-2; 7 bases are a match to TRBD1. Germline CDR1 is DFQATT and CDR2 is SNEGSKA (reference sequence). There are 13 residues in the CDR3. The J segment lost 8 bases and the V segment lost 6 bases, leaving 12 bases of the junction unmatched.

The sample holds many counts of this clonotype. The chain couples TRBV5-4 to TRBJ1-1; no clear D gene. Trimming left V 4 bases short and J 1 base short, with 20 bases between. The CDR3 contains 17 residues. Germline V gives CDR1 SGHNT, CDR2 YYREEE (reference sequence). CDR3 sequence reads: CASSPTSGVQANTEAFF. In DNA, the CDR3 is TGTGCCAGCAGCCCCACTTCTGGGGTCCAGGCGAACACTGAAGCTTTCTTT.

The table lists this clonotype with many counts. The V call is TRBV6-2 or TRBV6-3, the J call TRBJ2-2; TRBD2 agrees at 8 bases. Germline V gene sequence: CDR1 MNHEY, CDR2 SVGEGT. This CDR3 region has 15 residues. V shed 5 bases and J 7 bases; nucleotides not matched to a gene: 9. In nucleotides, the CDR3 is TGTGCCAGCAGTCCCTTCGGGGGGGCCGTCGGGGAGCTGTTTTTT. This translates into CASSPFGGAVGELFF.